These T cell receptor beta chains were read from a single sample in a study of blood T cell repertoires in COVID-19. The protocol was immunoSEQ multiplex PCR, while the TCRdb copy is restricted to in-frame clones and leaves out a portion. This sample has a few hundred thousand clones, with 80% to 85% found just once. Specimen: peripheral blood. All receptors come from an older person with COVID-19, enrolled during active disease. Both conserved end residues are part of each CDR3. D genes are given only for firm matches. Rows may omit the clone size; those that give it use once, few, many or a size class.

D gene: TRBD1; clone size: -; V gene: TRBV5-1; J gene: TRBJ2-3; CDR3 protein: CASSFDRAADTQYF; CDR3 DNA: TGCGCCAGCAGCTTTGACAGGGCGGCAGATACGCAGTATTTT
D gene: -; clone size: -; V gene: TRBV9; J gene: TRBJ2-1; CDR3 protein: CASSVDPLFNEQFF; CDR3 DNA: TGTGCCAGCAGCGTAGATCCTTTGTTCAATGAGCAGTTCTTC
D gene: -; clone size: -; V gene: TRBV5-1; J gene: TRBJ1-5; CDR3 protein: CASSSGTVDSNQPQHF; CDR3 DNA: TGCGCCAGCAGCTCAGGGACTGTCGATAGCAATCAGCCCCAGCATTTT
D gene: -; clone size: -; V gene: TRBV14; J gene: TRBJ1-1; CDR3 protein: CASSQDYGEGVNTEAFF; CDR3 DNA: TGTGCCAGCAGCCAAGATTACGGGGAGGGGGTGAACACTGAAGCTTTCTTT
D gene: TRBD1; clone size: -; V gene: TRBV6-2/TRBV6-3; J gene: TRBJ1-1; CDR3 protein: CASSGFTGGTEAFF; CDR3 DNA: TGTGCCAGCAGTGGATTTACAGGGGGCACTGAAGCTTTCTTT
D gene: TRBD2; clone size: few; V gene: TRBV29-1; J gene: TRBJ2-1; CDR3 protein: CSAGLDNEQFF; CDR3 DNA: TGCAGCGCCGGACTAGACAATGAGCAGTTCTTC
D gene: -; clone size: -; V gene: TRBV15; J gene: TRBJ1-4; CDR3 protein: CATSRRREKLFF; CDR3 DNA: TGTGCCACCAGCAGGAGGAGGGAAAAACTGTTTTTT
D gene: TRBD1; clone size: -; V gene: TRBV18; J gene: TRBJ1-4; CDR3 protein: CASSKGQGTEKLFF; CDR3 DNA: TGTGCCAGCTCAAAAGGACAGGGAACTGAAAAACTGTTTTTT
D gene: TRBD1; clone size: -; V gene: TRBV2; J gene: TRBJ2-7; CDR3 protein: CASSEKAWGQNEQYF; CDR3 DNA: TGTGCCAGCAGTGAAAAGGCGTGGGGACAGAACGAGCAGTACTTC
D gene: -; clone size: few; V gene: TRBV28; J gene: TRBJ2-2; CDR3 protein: CASYRAAGELFF; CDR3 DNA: TGTGCCAGCTACAGGGCTGCCGGGGAGCTGTTTTTT
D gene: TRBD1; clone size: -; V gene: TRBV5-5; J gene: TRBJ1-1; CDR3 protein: CASSVDRGTEAFF; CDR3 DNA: TGTGCCAGCAGCGTTGACAGGGGCACTGAAGCTTTCTTT
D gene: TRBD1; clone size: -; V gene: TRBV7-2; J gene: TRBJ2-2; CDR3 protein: CASSIQTGAYTGELFF; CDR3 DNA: TGTGCCAGCAGCATTCAGACAGGGGCCTACACCGGGGAGCTGTTTTTT
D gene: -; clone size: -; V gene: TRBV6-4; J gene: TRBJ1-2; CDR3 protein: CASTADFSRYTF; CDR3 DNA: TGTGCCAGCACCGCCGACTTCTCTCGCTACACCTTC
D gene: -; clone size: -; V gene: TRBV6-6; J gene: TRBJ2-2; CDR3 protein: CASSAERGELFF; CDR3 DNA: TGTGCCAGCAGCGCGGAACGCGGGGAGCTGTTTTTT
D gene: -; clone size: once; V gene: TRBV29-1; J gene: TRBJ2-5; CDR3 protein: CSVSNPSGETQYF; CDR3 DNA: TGCAGCGTTTCCAACCCCTCCGGGGAGACCCAGTACTTC
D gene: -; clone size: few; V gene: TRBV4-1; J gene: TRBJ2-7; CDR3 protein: CASSQAGTYEQYF; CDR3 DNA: TGCGCCAGCAGCCAAGCCGGGACCTACGAGCAGTACTTC
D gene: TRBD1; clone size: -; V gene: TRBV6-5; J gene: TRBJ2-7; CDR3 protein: CASSPRDRTYEQYF; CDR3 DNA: TGTGCCAGCAGCCCCCGGGACAGAACCTACGAGCAGTACTTC
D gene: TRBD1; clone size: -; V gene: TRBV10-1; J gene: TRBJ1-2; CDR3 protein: CASSESGTDGGYTF; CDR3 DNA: TGCGCCAGCAGTGAGTCCGGGACAGATGGTGGCTACACCTTC
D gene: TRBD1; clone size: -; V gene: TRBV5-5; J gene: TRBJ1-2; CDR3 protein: CASSLDRGTGYTF; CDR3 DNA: TGTGCCAGCAGCTTGGACAGGGGGACTGGCTACACCTTC
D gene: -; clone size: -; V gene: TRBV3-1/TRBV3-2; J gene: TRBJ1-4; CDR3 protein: CASSQEIPRGEKLFF; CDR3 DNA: TGTGCCAGCAGCCAAGAGATACCAAGGGGTGAAAAACTGTTTTTT
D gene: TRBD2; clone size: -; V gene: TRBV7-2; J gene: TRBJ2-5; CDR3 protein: CASSPGFSGVSETQYF; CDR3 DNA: TGTGCCAGCAGCCCAGGGTTCAGCGGGGTTTCGGAGACCCAGTACTTC
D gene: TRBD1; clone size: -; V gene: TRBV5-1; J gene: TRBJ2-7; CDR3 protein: CASSLGTGTLLKYF; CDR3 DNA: TGCGCCAGCAGCTTGGGGACAGGGACTCTTTTGAAGTACTTC
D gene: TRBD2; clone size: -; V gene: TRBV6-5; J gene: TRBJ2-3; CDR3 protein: CASRVLAGGPDTQYF; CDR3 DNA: TGTGCCAGCAGGGTACTAGCGGGAGGCCCAGATACGCAGTATTTT
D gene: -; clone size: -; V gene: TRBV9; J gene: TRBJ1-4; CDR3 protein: CASSVGQGWFGEKLFF; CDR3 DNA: TGTGCCAGCAGCGTAGGGCAGGGGTGGTTCGGGGAAAAACTGTTTTTT
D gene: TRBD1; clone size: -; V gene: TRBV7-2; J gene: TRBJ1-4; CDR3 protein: CASSLGTGAALNEKLFF; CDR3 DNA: TGTGCCAGCAGCTTAGGTACAGGGGCCGCTCTTAATGAAAAACTGTTTTTT
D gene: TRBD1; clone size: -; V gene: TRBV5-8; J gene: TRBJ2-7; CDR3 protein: CASSRDRGGEQYF; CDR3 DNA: TGTGCCAGCAGCCGGGACAGGGGGGGAGAGCAGTACTTC
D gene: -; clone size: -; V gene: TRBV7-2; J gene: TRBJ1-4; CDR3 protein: CASSIVDSWKEKLFF; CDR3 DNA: TGTGCCAGCAGCATAGTCGACAGTTGGAAAGAAAAACTGTTTTTT
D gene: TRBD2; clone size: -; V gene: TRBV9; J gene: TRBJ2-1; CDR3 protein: CASSDSSGSSSYNEQFF; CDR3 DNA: TGTGCCAGCAGCGATTCTAGCGGGAGCAGCTCCTACAATGAGCAGTTCTTC
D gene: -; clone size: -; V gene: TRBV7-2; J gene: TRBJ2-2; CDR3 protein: CASSLVQITGELFF; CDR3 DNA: TGTGCCAGCAGCTTAGTGCAGATCACCGGGGAGCTGTTTTTT
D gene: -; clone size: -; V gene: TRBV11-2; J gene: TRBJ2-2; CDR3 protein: CASSGRGAPTGELFF; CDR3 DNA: TGTGCCAGCAGCGGCCGGGGAGCGCCCACCGGGGAGCTGTTTTTT
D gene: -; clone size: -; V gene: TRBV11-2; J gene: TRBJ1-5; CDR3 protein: CASSLQGGQPQHF; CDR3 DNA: TGTGCCAGCAGCTTACAGGGAGGGCAGCCCCAGCATTTT
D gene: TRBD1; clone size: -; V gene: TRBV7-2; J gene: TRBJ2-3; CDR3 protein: CASSPDRVSDTQYF; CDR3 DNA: TGTGCCAGCAGCCCCGACAGGGTATCAGATACGCAGTATTTT
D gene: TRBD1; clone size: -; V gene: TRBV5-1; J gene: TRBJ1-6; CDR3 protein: CASSLGGGVNSPLHF; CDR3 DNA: TGCGCCAGCAGCTTGGGAGGGGGCGTGAATTCACCCCTCCACTTT